Listed below are T cell receptor beta chains from one sample, sequenced in a study of cytomegalovirus exposure and HLA in healthy donors. The assay was immunoSEQ multiplex PCR, and TCRdb's table has in-frame clones only and misses some. The sample has about 83,000 clones; roughly 81% are singletons. The sequencing input was PBMCs. These TCRs come from a woman in her twenties or thirties in good health and CMV-seronegative. The CDR3 runs from the conserved cysteine through the conserved F or W. Each record gives: CDR3 length, clone size, D gene, V gene, J gene, CDR3 DNA, CDR3 protein. A D gene is named only where the DNA matches it firmly. Some rows mark clone size as missing; the rest say once, few, many or name a class of expanded clone.

length: 14; size: -; D: -; V: TRBV5-1; J: TRBJ1-2; DNA: TGCGCCAGCAGCTTGACAGGGTTGGACTATGGCTACACCTTC; CDR3: CASSLTGLDYGYTF
length: 14; size: -; D: TRBD1; V: TRBV11-2; J: TRBJ1-1; DNA: TGTGCCAGCAGACGCTTTCAGGGGGCGCCTGAAGCTTTCTTT; CDR3: CASRRFQGAPEAFF
length: 16; size: -; D: -; V: TRBV4-2; J: TRBJ2-3; DNA: TGTGCCAGCAGCCACCCACGGGAAAGGGTAACAGATACGCAGTATTTT; CDR3: CASSHPRERVTDTQYF
length: 14; size: -; D: -; V: TRBV7-3; J: TRBJ2-2; DNA: TGTGCCAGCAGCTCTGACCCGGGGACCGGGGAGCTGTTTTTT; CDR3: CASSSDPGTGELFF
length: 14; size: -; D: -; V: TRBV5-1; J: TRBJ2-3; DNA: TGCGCCAGCAGCTTGCGACAGGATACAGATACGCAGTATTTT; CDR3: CASSLRQDTDTQYF
length: 18; size: -; D: TRBD2; V: TRBV7-8; J: TRBJ2-2; DNA: TGTGCCAGCAGCTCCTCAGGACTAGCGGGTCTTGTGAGCGGGGAGCTGTTTTTT; CDR3: CASSSSGLAGLVSGELFF
length: 16; size: once; D: -; V: TRBV18; J: TRBJ1-1; DNA: TGTGCCAGCTCACCACCATTTGGGGGGGCCATGACTGAAGCTTTCTTT; CDR3: CASSPPFGGAMTEAFF
length: 15; size: -; D: -; V: TRBV7-9; J: TRBJ1-1; DNA: TGTGCCAGCAGCTTAGGTGTCGGGGTGAACACTGAAGCTTTCTTT; CDR3: CASSLGVGVNTEAFF
length: 14; size: -; D: -; V: TRBV27; J: TRBJ2-7; DNA: TGTGCCAGCAGCCCCGCAGGTACCACCTACGAGCAGTACTTC; CDR3: CASSPAGTTYEQYF
length: 12; size: few; D: -; V: TRBV27; J: TRBJ2-1; DNA: TGTGCCAGCAGTTCCTTAGTGAATGAGCAGTTCTTC; CDR3: CASSSLVNEQFF
length: 13; size: -; D: -; V: TRBV5-1; J: TRBJ2-7; DNA: TGCGCCAGCAGCTATGGAGGCCAGAACGAGCAGTACTTC; CDR3: CASSYGGQNEQYF
length: 15; size: -; D: TRBD2; V: TRBV30; J: TRBJ2-1; DNA: TGTGCCTGGACCACCAAGCGGGAGGACCACAATGAGCAGTTCTTC; CDR3: CAWTTKREDHNEQFF
length: 15; size: -; D: -; V: TRBV10-3; J: TRBJ2-7; DNA: TGTGCCATCAGTGAGCAACGGCCTAGCTCCTACGAGCAGTACTTC; CDR3: CAISEQRPSSYEQYF
length: 17; size: -; D: TRBD1; V: TRBV28; J: TRBJ1-1; DNA: TGTGCCAGCAATTTAGGCGTGAGCGCAGGGGGCTTCCTTGAAGCTTTCTTT; CDR3: CASNLGVSAGGFLEAFF
length: 15; size: once; D: TRBD1; V: TRBV6-6; J: TRBJ1-1; DNA: TGTGCCAGCAGTCGGACAGGGGGCTACAACACTGAAGCTTTCTTT; CDR3: CASSRTGGYNTEAFF
length: 15; size: -; D: -; V: TRBV4-1; J: TRBJ2-7; DNA: TGCGCCAGCAGCCCGACCGGGACTTCAAACTACGAGCAGTACTTC; CDR3: CASSPTGTSNYEQYF
length: 11; size: -; D: -; V: TRBV4-1; J: TRBJ2-1; DNA: TGCGCCAGCAGCCAAGGAGATGAGCAGTTCTTC; CDR3: CASSQGDEQFF
length: 17; size: -; D: -; V: TRBV4-2; J: TRBJ2-1; DNA: TGTGCCAGCAGCCCCGGGCAGGGGTTGGCCTCGGGCAATGAGCAGTTCTTC; CDR3: CASSPGQGLASGNEQFF
length: 17; size: -; D: TRBD2; V: TRBV7-9; J: TRBJ2-7; DNA: TGTGCCAGCAGCCCCGGCGGGAGGGGGTATTTTTCCTACGAGCAGTACTTC; CDR3: CASSPGGRGYFSYEQYF
length: 15; size: -; D: -; V: TRBV6-5; J: TRBJ1-1; DNA: TGTGCCAGCAGTAACTATCGAAGGGGTATAACTGAAGCTTTCTTT; CDR3: CASSNYRRGITEAFF
length: 14; size: -; D: -; V: TRBV27; J: TRBJ1-1; DNA: TGTGCCAGCAGTTTGTTTGGGGCGGACACTGAAGCTTTCTTT; CDR3: CASSLFGADTEAFF
length: 13; size: few; D: -; V: TRBV7-9; J: TRBJ1-1; DNA: TGTGCCAGCAGCACTGGACAGTATTCTGAAGCTTTCTTT; CDR3: CASSTGQYSEAFF
length: 16; size: -; D: TRBD2; V: TRBV5-6; J: TRBJ2-5; DNA: TGTGCCAGCAGCTCGCTAGCGGGAGGGCCCGGGGAGACCCAGTACTTC; CDR3: CASSSLAGGPGETQYF
length: 13; size: -; D: TRBD1; V: TRBV27; J: TRBJ1-1; DNA: TGTGCCAGCAGTCTTGACAGGGTAACTGAAGCTTTCTTT; CDR3: CASSLDRVTEAFF
length: 16; size: -; D: -; V: TRBV10-3; J: TRBJ2-5; DNA: TGTGCCATCAGTGAGTCGAGGACAATCCGCCAAGAGACCCAGTACTTC; CDR3: CAISESRTIRQETQYF
length: 15; size: once; D: -; V: TRBV9; J: TRBJ2-1; DNA: TGTGCCAGCAGCGTAGGGCAGGGCTCACTCAATGAGCAGTTCTTC; CDR3: CASSVGQGSLNEQFF
length: 15; size: few; D: -; V: TRBV5-4; J: TRBJ1-1; DNA: TGTGCCAGCAGCACAATGACAAGCCCGAACACTGAAGCTTTCTTT; CDR3: CASSTMTSPNTEAFF
length: 16; size: -; D: -; V: TRBV5-5; J: TRBJ2-7; DNA: TGTGCCAGCAGCTGGGGGGACGGGACCTACTCCTACGAGCAGTACTTC; CDR3: CASSWGDGTYSYEQYF
length: 15; size: -; D: -; V: TRBV6-5; J: TRBJ1-5; DNA: TGTGCCAGCAGTTACTCCCCAGGGCAGGGTCAGCCCCAGCATTTT; CDR3: CASSYSPGQGQPQHF
length: 15; size: -; D: TRBD2; V: TRBV5-1; J: TRBJ2-7; DNA: TGCGCCAGCAGCTTGGAGGCTAGCGGCCTCACGAGGCGGTACTTC; CDR3: CASSLEASGLTRRYF
length: 15; size: -; D: -; V: TRBV10-2; J: TRBJ1-1; DNA: TGCGCCAGCAGTGGAAGTCCAGGGTATGGGACTGAAGCTTTCTTT; CDR3: CASSGSPGYGTEAFF
length: 15; size: -; D: -; V: TRBV7-8; J: TRBJ1-2; DNA: TGTGCCAGCAGAAGAACGGGGGTTCGGGGCTATGGCTACACCTTC; CDR3: CASRRTGVRGYGYTF
length: 15; size: -; D: TRBD2; V: TRBV2; J: TRBJ2-5; DNA: TGTGCCAGCACCCGGCTGGGGGGACTAGGGGAGACCCAGTACTTC; CDR3: CASTRLGGLGETQYF
length: 15; size: -; D: -; V: TRBV28; J: TRBJ2-5; DNA: TGTGCCAGCAGACCATCGGGCAGGGGTCGAGAGACCCAGTACTTC; CDR3: CASRPSGRGRETQYF
length: 15; size: -; D: -; V: TRBV14; J: TRBJ1-4; DNA: TGTGCCAGCAGCCGCAGGGGCCAAGACCTTGAAAAACTGTTTTTT; CDR3: CASSRRGQDLEKLFF
length: 16; size: -; D: -; V: TRBV2; J: TRBJ1-5; DNA: TGTGCCAGCTCCCGGGAGGGAGCTTTGTGGAATCAGCCCCAGCATTTT; CDR3: CASSREGALWNQPQHF
length: 17; size: -; D: TRBD2; V: TRBV11-1; J: TRBJ2-3; DNA: TGTGCCAGCAGCTTCTTCCTAGCGGATATAGCCACAGATACGCAGTATTTT; CDR3: CASSFFLADIATDTQYF
length: 14; size: -; D: TRBD2; V: TRBV7-2; J: TRBJ2-1; DNA: TGTGCCAGCAGCCTGACTAGCGGGGGGACTGAGCAGTTCTTC; CDR3: CASSLTSGGTEQFF
length: 12; size: once; D: TRBD2; V: TRBV30; J: TRBJ2-1; DNA: TGTGCCTCCTCCCTAGCGGGAAGTGAGCAGTTCTTC; CDR3: CASSLAGSEQFF
length: 16; size: -; D: -; V: TRBV28; J: TRBJ2-1; DNA: TGTGCCAGCAGCTACGACAGGCCGCGTACAAACAATGAGCAGTTCTTC; CDR3: CASSYDRPRTNNEQFF
length: 16; size: -; D: TRBD2; V: TRBV19; J: TRBJ2-2; DNA: TGTGCCAGTAGTTCCCTAAGCGGGAGCGGAACCGGGGAGCTGTTTTTT; CDR3: CASSSLSGSGTGELFF
length: 15; size: -; D: -; V: TRBV7-3; J: TRBJ1-1; DNA: TGTGCCAGCAGCTTGTCCGCGGGATTGAACACTGAAGCTTTCTTT; CDR3: CASSLSAGLNTEAFF
length: 16; size: few; D: -; V: TRBV6-6; J: TRBJ2-7; DNA: TGTGCCAGCACCCGCGTCGGGACACTTGAATTCTACGAGCAGTACTTC; CDR3: CASTRVGTLEFYEQYF
length: 18; size: few; D: TRBD2; V: TRBV4-2; J: TRBJ2-1; DNA: TGTGCCAGCAGCCAAGATCCGGCTAGCGGGAGGGCCTACAATGAGCAGTTCTTC; CDR3: CASSQDPASGRAYNEQFF
length: 17; size: few; D: TRBD2; V: TRBV19; J: TRBJ2-7; DNA: TGTGCCAGTAGTATGATGGTAGCGGGACCTGTCTCCTACGAGCAGTACTTC; CDR3: CASSMMVAGPVSYEQYF
length: 15; size: -; D: -; V: TRBV10-3; J: TRBJ2-1; DNA: TGTGCCATCAGTGAGTTGGGCCCCCGGAACAATGAGCAGTTCTTC; CDR3: CAISELGPRNNEQFF
length: 15; size: -; D: TRBD1; V: TRBV12-5; J: TRBJ2-2; DNA: TGTGCTAGTGGTTTGGCGACAGGGTTTGCCGGGGAGCTGTTTTTT; CDR3: CASGLATGFAGELFF
length: 15; size: -; D: TRBD1; V: TRBV6-1; J: TRBJ2-6; DNA: TGTGCCTTGGACAGGGGAACCTCTGGGGCCAACGTCCTGACTTTC; CDR3: CALDRGTSGANVLTF
length: 14; size: -; D: -; V: TRBV5-1; J: TRBJ1-3; DNA: TGCGCCAGCAGCTTGGGTCTCTCTGGAAACACCATATATTTT; CDR3: CASSLGLSGNTIYF
length: 13; size: -; D: TRBD1; V: TRBV30; J: TRBJ1-1; DNA: TGTGCCTGGAGGGAGCAGATCAGGGGGTTGGCTTTCTTT; CDR3: CAWREQIRGLAFF
length: 19; size: -; D: TRBD1; V: TRBV9; J: TRBJ1-4; DNA: TGTGCCAGCAGCGGACAGGGGGCGGCCGACCTCCGTATGATCGAAAAACTGTTTTTT; CDR3: CASSGQGAADLRMIEKLFF